In its sample, the clone carrying this TCR beta chain was seen a few times. The data stem from a study of cytomegalovirus exposure and HLA in healthy donors. V lost 3 bases, J lost 10 bases, and 9 bases lay in between. The CDR3 loop spans 12 amino acids. CDR1 and CDR2 (germline): SGHTA, FQGNSA. With 60 Vbeta and 13 Jbeta primers, the PCR was carried out. The repertoire was sequenced with immunoSEQ multiplex PCR; TCRdb's copy has only in-frame clones and lacks some. Among over 100,000 clones listed, roughly 9.1% were seen once. The sequence was collected from a middle-aged man in good health and CMV-seropositive. The chain links TRBV7-2 to TRBJ1-4, with unresolved D. The sequenced material came from PBMCs. DNA of the CDR3: TGTGCCAGCAGCTTGAGGGAGGCAAAACTGTTTTTT. Encoded protein: CASSLREAKLFF.